These 20 T cell receptor beta chains originate from one sample sequenced in a study of OX40 agonist ivuxolimab in advanced cancers. Assay: immunoSEQ multiplex PCR; the TCRdb copy retains only in-frame clones and omits some. The repertoire has 89,000 or so clones, 91% of them found once; the top ten carry 8.4%. Material: CD4+ or CD8+ T cells sorted from blood, obtained in a trial of the OX40 agonist ivuxolimab. All receptors come from an adult with an advanced solid tumor such as melanoma, head and neck, liver or kidney cancer.

The V call is TRBV30, the J call TRBJ1-2; 8 bases align to TRBD1. The germline V gene encodes CDR1 GTSNPN and CDR2 SVGIG (reference sequence). This CDR3 has 14 residues. V shed 4 bases and J 8 bases; nucleotides not matched to a gene: 12. CDR3 in DNA: TGTGCCTGGACCGCCGGGACAGGAGGAAGGGGCTACACCTTC. Amino acids: CAWTAGTGGRGYTF.

The rearrangement uses TRBV4-3 and TRBJ2-7; 9 positions agree with TRBD1. The J segment lost 3 bases and the V segment lost 0 bases, leaving 12 bases of the junction unmatched. Germline CDR1 LGHNA, CDR2 YSLEER. This CDR3 region has 18 residues. The CDR3 bases are TGCGCCAGCAGCCAAGATATAGGGACAGGGACCCTTCGCTACGAGCAGTACTTC. Amino acids: CASSQDIGTGTLRYEQYF.

V is TRBV28 and J is TRBJ2-7; maybe TRBD1 (5 bases). Trimming shortened V by 8 bases and J by 0 bases, and 20 bases separated the two germline ends. Germline V lookup: CDR1 MDHEN, CDR2 SYDVKM. This CDR3 has 16 residues. The DNA for the CDR3 is TGTGCCAGCTCCTTTTATAGGACACTACCCTCCTACGAGCAGTACTTC. It yields the protein CASSFYRTLPSYEQYF. The complete variable domain, with remaining parts taken from reference TRBV28 and TRBJ2-7, reads DVKVTQSSRYLVKRTGEKVFLECVQDMDHENMFWYRQDPGLGLRLIYFSYDVKMKEKGDIPEGYSVSREKKERFSLILESASTNQTSMYLCASSFYRTLPSYEQYFGPGTRLTVT.

V and J are TRBV4-1 and TRBJ2-7; D is ambiguous. This CDR3 has 14 residues. Germline CDR1 is MGHRA and CDR2 is YSYEKL. The germline V and J ends were trimmed by 0 bases and 3 bases, with 9 bases remaining between them. CDR3 sequence (DNA): TGCGCCAGCAGCCAAGAGCTGGCGAACTACGAGCAGTACTTC. This encodes CASSQELANYEQYF.

The chain couples TRBV5-4 to TRBJ2-3; possibly TRBD2 for D (5 bases). Germline values: CDR1 SGHNT, CDR2 YYREEE (reference sequence). The CDR3 extends over 16 amino acids. V lost 2 bases to trimming and J lost 2 bases, with 15 bases between them. CDR3 in DNA: TGTGCCAGCAGCTTTTTTGTGGGAGTAACCACAGATACGCAGTATTTT. Translating gives CASSFFVGVTTDTQYF.

This chain links TRBV15 with TRBJ1-4, with D unresolved. V gave up 0 bases and J gave up 8 bases, with 19 bases separating them. Germline values: CDR1 LNHNV, CDR2 YYDKDF (reference sequence). This CDR3 spans 17 amino acids. CDR3 amino acids: CATSRDVEGPPMEKLFF. CDR3 sequence (DNA): TGTGCCACCAGCAGAGATGTTGAGGGTCCACCCATGGAAAAACTGTTTTTT.

The table lists this clone with a count of one. The V gene is TRBV4-2, the J gene TRBJ2-4; D gene uncertain. CDR3 length: 12 residues. From germline, CDR1 is LGHNA and CDR2 YNFKEQ. The germline V and J ends were trimmed by 4 bases and 0 bases, with 1 base remaining between them. This CDR3 is CASSLAKNIQYF. The CDR3 nucleotides read TGTGCCAGCAGCCTAGCCAAAAACATTCAGTACTTC.

The chain is built from TRBV25-1 and TRBJ2-5; TRBD2 agrees at 12 bases. The germline V gene encodes CDR1 MGHDK and CDR2 SYGVNS. V trimming: 1 base; J trimming: 4 bases; junction bases outside the gene matches: 1. The CDR3 spans 15 residues. The CDR3 region has the DNA TGTGCCAGCAGTGAATGGACTAGCGGGATAGAGACCCAGTACTTC. It codes for CASSEWTSGIETQYF.

The chain is built from TRBV5-1 and TRBJ2-1; 13 positions match TRBD2. The germline gives CDR1 SGHRS, CDR2 YFSETQ. The V and J ends lost 4 bases and 7 bases, in that order; junction bases with no gene match: 11. The CDR3 covers 17 residues. The CDR3 coding sequence is TGCGCCAGCAGCACTCCGGGACTAGCGGGAAAGGGTAATGAGCAGTTCTTC. Its translation: CASSTPGLAGKGNEQFF.

The rearrangement uses TRBV4-3 and TRBJ1-2; D possibly corresponds to TRBD1 (6 bases). The CDR3 is made up of 16 amino acids. In germline, CDR1 is LGHNA, CDR2 YSLEER. Trimming left V 0 bases short and J 7 bases short, with 18 bases between. The CDR3 DNA sequence: TGCGCCAGCAGCCAAGAGTCGTCCGGGGGCGGGGGTGGCTACACCTTC. Its translation is CASSQESSGGGGGYTF.

The chain recombines TRBV28 with TRBJ1-4, with D possibly matching TRBD1 (5 bases). V lost 3 bases and J lost 0, with 11 bases in between. The CDR3 is 16 amino acids. Germline assignment: CDR1 MDHEN and CDR2 SYDVKM. The CDR3 reads CASSFWRQPTNEKLFF. In DNA form, the CDR3 reads TGTGCCAGCAGTTTTTGGAGACAGCCAACTAATGAAAAACTGTTTTTT. Full variable domain (missing parts from reference TRBV28 and TRBJ1-4): DVKVTQSSRYLVKRTGEKVFLECVQDMDHENMFWYRQDPGLGLRLIYFSYDVKMKEKGDIPEGYSVSREKKERFSLILESASTNQTSMYLCASSFWRQPTNEKLFFGSGTQLSVL.

This clone has a single count. The V gene is TRBV7-9, the J gene TRBJ2-2; D uncertain. Trimming pared 6 bases from V and 4 bases from J, leaving 12 bases between. This CDR3 is 14 amino acids long. Germline lookup yields CDR1 SEHNR and CDR2 FQNEAQ (reference sequence). The CDR3 sequence is CASRGSSGTGELFF. The CDR3 coding sequence is TGTGCCAGCAGGGGTAGTTCGGGCACCGGGGAGCTGTTTTTT.

CDR3 coding DNA: TGTGCCAGCAGTGTGAAGGGGTACGAGCAGTACTTC. Its translation is CASSVKGYEQYF. This chain links TRBV2 with TRBJ2-7, with a tentative D call TRBD1 (5 bases). The germline CDR1 and CDR2 sequences are SNHLY and FYNNEI. With 4 bases removed from V and 4 bases from J, the gap between germline ends came to 8 bases. This CDR3 is built from 12 residues.

The chain carries TRBV4-1 and TRBJ2-1, with D unclear. CDR1 MGHRA and CDR2 YSYEKL come from the germline V gene. V was shortened by 0 bases and J by 3 bases, with 12 bases between the two germline ends. The length of the CDR3 is 16 residues. CDR3 loop: CASSQEQPTIYNEQFF. CDR3 bases: TGCGCCAGCAGCCAAGAACAGCCCACCATCTACAATGAGCAGTTCTTC.

This clone appeared a few times. The genes are TRBV19 and TRBJ2-1, with 8 bases lining up with TRBD2. V trimming: 3 bases; J trimming: 6 bases; junction bases outside the gene matches: 10. The CDR3 contains 16 residues. Looked up from germline, CDR1 is LNHDA and CDR2 is SQIVND (reference sequence). For the CDR3, the DNA is TGTGCCAGTAGTATCGCATCTGAGCGGGAGTTCAATGAGCAGTTCTTC. Its protein is CASSIASEREFNEQFF.

The V gene is TRBV7-6, the J gene TRBJ2-5; 8 positions agree with TRBD2. V dropped 5 bases and J dropped 4; count of bases not matched to a gene: 3. Germline V gene lookup returns CDR1 SGHVS and CDR2 FNYEAQ. This CDR3 contains 13 residues. The CDR3 nucleotides read TGTGCCAGCAGCGCTCTAGCGGGAGAGACCCAGTACTTC. Translation: CASSALAGETQYF.

As concerns this clone: Other nucleotide sequences in the sample specify the same CDR3. The V call is TRBV6-5, the J call TRBJ1-1, with 10 nucleotides matching TRBD1. This CDR3 is built from 13 residues. Germline-derived CDR1 and CDR2 are MNHEY and SVGAGI. The junction had 1 base not matched to a gene; V was cut back by 5 bases and J by 4 bases. The CDR3 loop is CASSRTGGTEAFF. DNA for the CDR3: TGTGCCAGCAGTCGGACAGGGGGCACTGAAGCTTTCTTT.

The chain couples TRBV9 to TRBJ2-3; the match to TRBD1 covers 8 bases. The CDR3 totals 14 residues. V lost 3 bases and J lost 2; bases outside the gene matches: 2. The germline V gene encodes CDR1 SGDLS and CDR2 YYNGEE. The CDR3 protein is CASSAQGATDTQYF. The CDR3 DNA follows: TGTGCCAGCAGCGCCCAGGGGGCCACAGATACGCAGTATTTT.

The chain joins TRBV29-1 to TRBJ1-1, with D possibly TRBD1 on 5 matching bases. Germline V gives CDR1 SQVTM, CDR2 ANQGSEA. Trimming stripped 3 bases from V and 0 bases from J, with 11 bases between. This CDR3 region has 14 residues. DNA of the CDR3: TGCAGCGTTGACGGGGCAGTTCTGAACACTGAAGCTTTCTTT. Encoded protein: CSVDGAVLNTEAFF.

Note on this clone: The same CDR3 also results from other DNA sequences found in this sample. J is TRBJ2-1 and V is TRBV9; TRBD2 matches at 7 bases. Germline values: CDR1 SGDLS, CDR2 YYNGEE. CDR3 length equals 15 residues. V shed 2 bases and J 2 bases; nucleotides not matched to a gene: 4. The CDR3 loop reads CASSVGGGAYNEQFF. In DNA, the CDR3 is TGTGCCAGCAGCGTCGGCGGGGGAGCCTACAATGAGCAGTTCTTC.